This T cell receptor (beta chain) appears in the sequencing data of a study of T cell responses to AZD1222 COVID-19 vaccine. General study points: No day 14 peak samples; only post-peak repertoires were characterized. Of the AZD1222 recipients, only 5 to 7 were seropositive at baseline. Donors in the cohort were predominantly white British and more often female, and clonal diversity was possibly underestimated.

Only in-frame clones appear in the TCRdb table, and some are missing; sequencing was by immunoSEQ multiplex PCR. This table holds 140,000 to 150,000 clones, 85% to 95% found once. The CDR3 has 14 residues. Germline values: CDR1 LNHDA, CDR2 SQIVND (reference sequence). The ends were cut back, 2 bases at V and 5 bases at J, with 12 bases in the middle. Notes on this clone: What it recognizes is unknown.

V is TRBV19 and J is TRBJ1-1, with D hard to call. The sequencing here drew on peripheral blood, taken on day 0 of MenACWY control vaccination. This receptor was taken from an adult in good health. CDR3 in DNA: TGTGCCAGTAGTATACGCCCGGCTTGGACTGAAGCTTTCTTT. Protein: CASSIRPAWTEAFF.